The 25 T cell receptor beta chains below come from one sample, sequenced in a study of blood T cell repertoires in COVID-19. Libraries were prepared by immunoSEQ multiplex PCR; TCRdb keeps only in-frame clonotypes and omits some of them. The data contain 280,000 or so clones, approximately 83% of them seen just once; the ten biggest clones take up less than 2.5%. The sample comprised peripheral blood. The receptors originated from a woman in her thirties who had recovered from COVID-19.

In this sample, this clone turned up a few times. The CDR3 region is CASKPSAGGQGEQFF. CDR3 nucleotides: TGTGCCAGCAAACCATCAGCGGGGGGGCAAGGCGAGCAGTTCTTC. The chain links TRBV6-5 to TRBJ2-1; 10 positions agree with TRBD2. Germline values: CDR1 MNHEY, CDR2 SVGAGI. The CDR3 is 15 amino acids. Losses at the gene ends were 7 bases for V and 10 bases for J; bases not matched to a gene: 13.

J is TRBJ2-1 and V is TRBV4-2; TRBD2 matches 16 bases. The CDR3 totals 19 residues. The V gene end was trimmed by 0 bases and the J gene end by 9 bases; junction bases not matched to a gene: 11. Germline V gene data show CDR1 as LGHNA and CDR2 as YNFKEQ. This CDR3 reads CASSQDHAGLAGGPREQFF. The CDR3 DNA reads TGTGCCAGCAGCCAAGATCATGCGGGACTAGCGGGAGGGCCGCGTGAGCAGTTCTTC.

The chain couples TRBV5-1 to TRBJ2-5; a possible D gene is TRBD2 (5 bases). Trimming removed 4 bases at V and 3 bases at J, with 10 bases between. Germline CDR1 is SGHRS and CDR2 is YFSETQ. CDR3 length: 13 residues. This CDR3 is CASSESGEETQYF. The CDR3 region has the DNA TGCGCCAGCAGCGAAAGCGGAGAAGAGACCCAGTACTTC. The full variable domain, rest sourced from reference TRBV5-1 and TRBJ2-5, is KAGVTQTPRYLIKTRGQQVTLSCSPISGHRSVSWYQQTPGQGLQFLFEYFSETQRNKGNFPGRFSGRQFSNSRSEMNVSTLELGDSALYLCASSESGEETQYFGPGTRLLVL.

Of note for this clone: The same CDR3 arises from other DNA sequences in this sample as well. The chain joins TRBV28 to TRBJ2-7, with TRBD1 as a possible D gene (5 bases). Germline CDR1 is MDHEN and CDR2 is SYDVKM. V gave up 2 bases and J gave up 6 bases, with 5 bases separating them. This CDR3 has 11 amino acids. CDR3 in DNA: TGTGCCAGCAGTTTAAGGGGCGAGCAGTACTTC. Amino acid sequence: CASSLRGEQYF.

The chain uses TRBV13 and TRBJ1-2; 8 bases align to TRBD1. The germline CDR1 and CDR2 sequences are PRHDT and FYEKMQ (reference sequence). The junction had 3 bases not matched to a gene; V was cut back by 1 base and J by 2 bases. This CDR3 spans 15 amino acids. The CDR3 DNA is TGTGCCAGCAGCTTAGCGGACAGGGCAAACTATGGCTACACCTTC. The encoded protein is CASSLADRANYGYTF. Complete variable domain (other parts from reference TRBV13 and TRBJ1-2): AAGVIQSPRHLIKEKRETATLKCYPIPRHDTVYWYQQGPGQDPQFLISFYEKMQSDKGSIPDRFSAQQFSDYHSELNMSSLELGDSALYFCASSLADRANYGYTFGSGTRLTVV.

The chain couples TRBV29-1 to TRBJ2-7; TRBD2 might be the D (5 bases). The V end lost 7 bases, the J end lost 2 bases, and 18 bases lay between the germline ends. CDR3 size: 14 residues. In germline, CDR1 is SQVTM, CDR2 ANQGSEA. In DNA form, the CDR3 reads TGCAGCGCCGAAGGTCGGGAACAGCCCTACGAGCAGTACTTC. This translates into CSAEGREQPYEQYF.

The chain links TRBV29-1 to TRBJ1-1, with D unclear. V was cut by 3 bases and J by 4 bases, with 9 bases left in between. The germline V gene encodes CDR1 SQVTM and CDR2 ANQGSEA. The CDR3 covers 12 residues. CDR3 sequence (DNA): TGCAGCGTTGACGCGGGCTTCACTGAAGCTTTCTTT. It translates to CSVDAGFTEAFF.

The J gene is TRBJ2-7, the V gene TRBV10-2; D ambiguous. Germline CDR1 WSHSY, CDR2 SAAADI. The CDR3 loop spans 14 amino acids. The germline V and J ends were trimmed by 6 bases and 4 bases, with 16 bases remaining between them. CDR3 protein: CASSPVSLVYEQYF. For the CDR3, the DNA is TGCGCCAGCAGCCCAGTGAGTCTAGTATACGAGCAGTACTTC.

In DNA form, the CDR3 reads TGTGCCAGTAGTATCCAAGGACTAGCGGGGGCCCAAGAGACCCAGTACTTC. Its translation is CASSIQGLAGAQETQYF. The chain uses TRBV19 and TRBJ2-5; 13 bases align to TRBD2. The V segment lost 3 bases and the J segment 1 base; nucleotides outside the gene matches: 5. Germline values: CDR1 LNHDA, CDR2 SQIVND (reference sequence). The CDR3 totals 17 residues.

The chain links TRBV28 to TRBJ1-1, with D hard to call. The germline gives CDR1 MDHEN, CDR2 SYDVKM. With 5 bases removed from V and 7 bases from J, the gap between germline ends came to 17 bases. This CDR3 has 14 residues. CDR3 loop: CASSQRRRPFEAFF. Here the CDR3 DNA reads TGTGCCAGCAGTCAGCGGCGGAGACCCTTTGAAGCTTTCTTT. The complete variable domain, with remaining parts taken from reference TRBV28 and TRBJ1-1, reads DVKVTQSSRYLVKRTGEKVFLECVQDMDHENMFWYRQDPGLGLRLIYFSYDVKMKEKGDIPEGYSVSREKKERFSLILESASTNQTSMYLCASSQRRRPFEAFFGQGTRLTVV.

This rearrangement joins TRBV6-5 to TRBJ2-5; 10 bases are a match to TRBD1. From germline, CDR1 is MNHEY and CDR2 SVGAGI. This CDR3 has 14 amino acids. V lost 8 bases and J lost 5; bases outside the gene matches: 8. CDR3 DNA sequence: TGTGCCAGCTTCCGGACAGGGGGTATGGAGACCCAGTACTTC. Translating gives CASFRTGGMETQYF.

The rearrangement links TRBV19 to TRBJ1-1; possibly TRBD1 for D (6 bases). The CDR3 contains 17 residues. With 3 bases removed from V and 4 bases from J, the gap between germline ends came to 21 bases. From germline, CDR1 is LNHDA and CDR2 SQIVND (reference sequence). The CDR3 is CASSITALGAGSTEAFF. CDR3 sequence (DNA): TGTGCCAGTAGTATCACCGCTTTGGGGGCAGGCAGCACTGAAGCTTTCTTT. The full variable domain, completed using reference TRBV19 and TRBJ1-1, is DGGITQSPKYLFRKEGQNVTLSCEQNLNHDAMYWYRQDPGQGLRLIYYSQIVNDFQKGDIAEGYSVSREKKESFPLTVTSAQKNPTAFYLCASSITALGAGSTEAFFGQGTRLTVV.

The chain carries TRBV4-3 and TRBJ2-7, with 9 bases fitting TRBD2. Germline loops: CDR1 LGHNA, CDR2 YSLEER. V shed 5 bases and J 7 bases; nucleotides not matched to a gene: 9. This CDR3 spans 14 amino acids. CDR3: CASSVGGRAQEQYF. For the CDR3, the DNA is TGCGCCAGCAGCGTTGGCGGGAGGGCTCAAGAGCAGTACTTC.

This chain uses TRBV19 with TRBJ1-4; possible D gene TRBD1, 5 bases. The germline gives CDR1 LNHDA, CDR2 SQIVND (reference sequence). The CDR3 is 20 amino acids. Deletions cut 5 bases from V and 0 bases from J, with 25 bases between. CDR3 DNA sequence: TGTGCCAGTAGTTCGGGAGGGTTATTGTGGGGCCTCGCAACTAATGAAAAACTGTTTTTT. It encodes CASSSGGLLWGLATNEKLFF.

CDR3 amino acids: CAINLGQGETDTQYF. The CDR3 nucleotides read TGTGCCATCAATCTCGGGCAGGGGGAAACAGATACGCAGTATTTT. The chain carries TRBV10-3 and TRBJ2-3; the match to TRBD1 covers 7 bases. Looked up from germline, CDR1 is ENHRY and CDR2 is SYGVKD. This CDR3 comprises 15 residues. Trimming removed 7 bases from V and 3 bases from J; junction bases left unmatched: 10.

The V call is TRBV28, the J call TRBJ2-1, with D possibly matching TRBD2 (6 bases). Germline-derived CDR1 and CDR2 are MDHEN and SYDVKM. The length of the CDR3 is 13 residues. The ends were cut back, 6 bases at V and 0 bases at J, with 6 bases in the middle. CDR3 DNA sequence: TGTGCCAGCAGCGGGAGCTCCTACAATGAGCAGTTCTTC. Translating gives CASSGSSYNEQFF.

The chain couples TRBV30 to TRBJ2-7; TRBD2 aligns across 9 bases. Germline V CDR1 and CDR2: GTSNPN, SVGIG (reference sequence). V was clipped by 2 bases and J by 2 bases; unmatched bases: 7. CDR3 length: 15 amino acids. Here the CDR3 DNA reads TGTGCCTGGAGTCCCGGGCTAGCGGGGACCTACGAGCAGTACTTC. Its translation: CAWSPGLAGTYEQYF.

The chain combines TRBV4-2 with TRBJ2-7, with D possibly being TRBD2 (5 bases). This CDR3 region has 17 residues. Germline assignment: CDR1 LGHNA and CDR2 YNFKEQ. V lost 1 base and J 2 bases, leaving 18 bases between the germline ends. CDR3 sequence reads: CASSQVGRNSGAYEQYF. The CDR3 DNA is TGTGCCAGCAGCCAAGTTGGGAGAAACTCTGGAGCCTACGAGCAGTACTTC.

The gene calls are TRBV6-4 and TRBJ2-3; possibly TRBD1 for D (6 bases). The CDR3 length is 13 residues. V was pared by 6 bases and J by 5 bases, with 12 bases between. The V gene's germline CDR1 is MRHNA and CDR2 SNTAGT. CDR3 amino acids: CASRGQHRDTQYF. CDR3 nucleotides: TGTGCCAGCAGAGGACAGCACCGAGATACGCAGTATTTT.

The CDR3 DNA follows: TGCAGCGTCCCGAACACAGGGAGAGCTAACTATGGCTACACCTTC. Its translation: CSVPNTGRANYGYTF. The chain joins TRBV29-1 to TRBJ1-2; tentatively, D is TRBD1 (6 bases). Trimming removed 6 bases from V and 0 bases from J, with 17 bases in between. This CDR3 spans 15 amino acids. Germline loops: CDR1 SQVTM, CDR2 ANQGSEA.

The chain is built from TRBV25-1 and TRBJ1-4, with 10 nucleotides matching TRBD1. J was trimmed by 8 bases and V by 4 bases; bases with no gene match: 7. The CDR3 loop spans 15 amino acids. Germline CDR1 and CDR2: MGHDK and SYGVNS. CDR3 residues: CASSAGTGDLEKLFF. CDR3 coding DNA: TGTGCCAGCAGTGCCGGGACAGGGGATCTGGAAAAACTGTTTTTT.

The chain joins TRBV12-3 or TRBV12-4 to TRBJ1-1; D ambiguous. V dropped 7 bases and J dropped 3 bases, with 12 bases sitting between them. This CDR3 contains 13 residues. CDR3 region: CASKFGGYTEAFF. The CDR3 nucleotides read TGTGCCAGCAAATTCGGAGGGTACACTGAAGCTTTCTTT.

This chain connects TRBV7-3 to TRBJ2-4; 9 bases are shared with TRBD1. This CDR3 is 14 amino acids long. Per the germline V gene, CDR1 is SGHTA and CDR2 is FQGTGA. J was trimmed by 9 bases and V by 2 bases; bases with no gene match: 5. The CDR3 sequence is CASSLGTGIGIQYF. In DNA form, the CDR3 reads TGTGCCAGCAGCTTAGGGACAGGGATCGGCATTCAGTACTTC.

J is TRBJ1-6 and V is TRBV15, with no clear D. Germline CDR1 is LNHNV and CDR2 is YYDKDF (reference sequence). CDR3 size: 16 residues. V was cut by 1 base and J by 7 bases, with 14 bases left in between. The chain's CDR3 is CATSRGQLRSNSPLHF. CDR3 nucleotides: TGTGCCACCAGCAGAGGGCAGCTGCGGTCGAATTCACCCCTCCACTTT.

The chain carries TRBV6-5 and TRBJ1-1; D is unclear. V gave up 5 bases and J gave up 1 base, with 11 bases separating them. Germline loops: CDR1 MNHEY, CDR2 SVGAGI. The CDR3 sequence is 14 residues long. In DNA form, the CDR3 reads TGTGCCAGCAGTAGGAGGGCTAGGAACACTGAAGCTTTCTTT. It yields the protein CASSRRARNTEAFF.